This TCR beta chain was obtained from a study of blood T cell repertoires in COVID-19. Study overall: Collection of acute and convalescent COVID-19 samples took place in the United States, Italy and Spain. T cells, B-cell-depleted T cells, or PBMCs supplied cDNA or gDNA.

This clone has a single count. Measured with immunoSEQ multiplex PCR; TCRdb has only the in-frame clones, and not every one. This sample has 20,000 to 25,000 clones; 80% to 95% occur once, and the top ten carry roughly 7%. V was pared by 0 bases and J by 8 bases, with 4 bases between. Germline CDR1 and CDR2: LGHNA and YSLEER. The CDR3 covers 12 residues. Sequencing input: peripheral blood. This TCR derives from a man aged 65-85 years with active COVID-19. This chain connects TRBV4-3 to TRBJ1-4, with D uncertain. The CDR3 DNA reads TGCGCCAGCAGCCAAGACAGGGAAAAACTGTTTTTT. Residues: CASSQDREKLFF.